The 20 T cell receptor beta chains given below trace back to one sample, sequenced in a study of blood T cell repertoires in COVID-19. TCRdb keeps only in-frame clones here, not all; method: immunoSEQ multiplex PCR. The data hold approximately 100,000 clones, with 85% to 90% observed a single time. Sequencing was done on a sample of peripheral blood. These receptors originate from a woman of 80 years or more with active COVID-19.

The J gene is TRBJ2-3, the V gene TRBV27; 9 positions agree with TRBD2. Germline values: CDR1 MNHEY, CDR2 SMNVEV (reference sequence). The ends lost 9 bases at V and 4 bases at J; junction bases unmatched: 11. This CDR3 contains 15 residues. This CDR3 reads CARAFPGLASDTQYF. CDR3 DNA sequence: TGTGCCAGGGCTTTTCCGGGACTAGCATCAGATACGCAGTATTTT.

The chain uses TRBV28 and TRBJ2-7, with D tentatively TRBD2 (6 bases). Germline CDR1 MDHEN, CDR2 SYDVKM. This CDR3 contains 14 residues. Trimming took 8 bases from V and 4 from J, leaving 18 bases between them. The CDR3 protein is CASRAGGVIYEQYF. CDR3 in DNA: TGTGCCAGCCGTGCCGGAGGGGTAATTTACGAGCAGTACTTC.

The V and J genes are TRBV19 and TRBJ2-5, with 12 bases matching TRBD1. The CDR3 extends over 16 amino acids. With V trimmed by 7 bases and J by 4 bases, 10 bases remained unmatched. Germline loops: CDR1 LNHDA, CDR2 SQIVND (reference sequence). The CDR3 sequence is CASTSRGTGGGETQYF. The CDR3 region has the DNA TGTGCCAGTACCTCCAGAGGGACAGGGGGCGGAGAGACCCAGTACTTC.

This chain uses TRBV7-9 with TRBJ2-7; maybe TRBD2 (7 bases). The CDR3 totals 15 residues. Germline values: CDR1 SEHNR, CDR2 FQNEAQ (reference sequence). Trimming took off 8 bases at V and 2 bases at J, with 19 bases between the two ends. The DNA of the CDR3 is TGTGCCAGCGCCATAGGGGGGGCGGCGACCTACGAGCAGTACTTC. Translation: CASAIGGAATYEQYF.

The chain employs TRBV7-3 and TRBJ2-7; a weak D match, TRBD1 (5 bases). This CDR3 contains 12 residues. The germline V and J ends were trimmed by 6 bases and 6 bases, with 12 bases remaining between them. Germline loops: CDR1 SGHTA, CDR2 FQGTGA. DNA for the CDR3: TGTGCCAGCAGGGCAGGGCCCGGCGAGCAGTACTTC. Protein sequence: CASRAGPGEQYF. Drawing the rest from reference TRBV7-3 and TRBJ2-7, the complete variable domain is GAGVSQTPSNKVTEKGKYVELRCDPISGHTALYWYRQSLGQGPEFLIYFQGTGAADDSGLPNDRFFAVRPEGSVSTLKIQRTERGDSAVYLCASRAGPGEQYFGPGTRLTVT.

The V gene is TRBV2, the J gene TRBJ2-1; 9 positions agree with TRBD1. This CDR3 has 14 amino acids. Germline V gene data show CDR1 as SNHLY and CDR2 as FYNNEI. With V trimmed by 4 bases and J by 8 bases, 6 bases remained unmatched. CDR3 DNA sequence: TGTGCCAGCAGTGTGACAGGGGGAAGGGATGAGCAGTTCTTC. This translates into CASSVTGGRDEQFF. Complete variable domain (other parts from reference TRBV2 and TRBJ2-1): EPEVTQTPSHQVTQMGQEVILRCVPISNHLYFYWYRQILGQKVEFLVSFYNNEISEKSEIFDDQFSVERPDGSNFTLKIRSTKLEDSAMYFCASSVTGGRDEQFFGPGTRLTVL.

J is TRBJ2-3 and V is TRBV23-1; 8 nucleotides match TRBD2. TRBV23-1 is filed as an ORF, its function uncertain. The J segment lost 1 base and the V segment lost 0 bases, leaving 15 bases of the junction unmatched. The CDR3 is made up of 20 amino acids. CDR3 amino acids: CASSQSSKDYGRGCTDTQYF. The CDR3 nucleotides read TGCGCCAGCAGTCAATCAAGTAAAGACTACGGGAGGGGCTGCACAGATACGCAGTATTTT.

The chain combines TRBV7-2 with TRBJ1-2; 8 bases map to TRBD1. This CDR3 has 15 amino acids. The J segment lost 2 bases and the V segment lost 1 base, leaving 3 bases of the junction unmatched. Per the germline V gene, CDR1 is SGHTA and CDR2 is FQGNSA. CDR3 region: CASSLGDRTNYGYTF. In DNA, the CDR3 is TGTGCCAGCAGCTTAGGGGACAGGACAAACTATGGCTACACCTTC.

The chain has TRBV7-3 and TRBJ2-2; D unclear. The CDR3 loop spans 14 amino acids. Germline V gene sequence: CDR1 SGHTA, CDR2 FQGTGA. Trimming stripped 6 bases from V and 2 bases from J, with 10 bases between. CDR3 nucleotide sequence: TGTGCCAGCAGGAAACTCCTCAACACCGGGGAGCTGTTTTTT. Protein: CASRKLLNTGELFF.

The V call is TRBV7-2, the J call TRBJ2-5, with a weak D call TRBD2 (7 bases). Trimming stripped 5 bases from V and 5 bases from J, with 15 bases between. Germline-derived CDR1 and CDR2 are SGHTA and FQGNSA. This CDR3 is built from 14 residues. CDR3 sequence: CASSRTGGRETQYF. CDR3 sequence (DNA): TGTGCCAGCAGCCGTACCGGGGGGCGGGAGACCCAGTACTTC.

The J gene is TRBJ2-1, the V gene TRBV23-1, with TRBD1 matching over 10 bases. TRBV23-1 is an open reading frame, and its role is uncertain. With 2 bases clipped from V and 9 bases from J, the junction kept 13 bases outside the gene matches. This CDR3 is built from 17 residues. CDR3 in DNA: TGCGCCAGCAGTCAAGACGGAAATGGACAGGGGGTCGGTGAGCAGTTCTTC. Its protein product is CASSQDGNGQGVGEQFF.

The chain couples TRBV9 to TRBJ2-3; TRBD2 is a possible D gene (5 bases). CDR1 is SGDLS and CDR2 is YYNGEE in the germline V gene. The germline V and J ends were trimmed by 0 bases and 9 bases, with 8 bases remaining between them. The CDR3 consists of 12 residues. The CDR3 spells CASSVEERTQYF. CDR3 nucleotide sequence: TGTGCCAGCAGCGTAGAGGAGCGGACGCAGTATTTT. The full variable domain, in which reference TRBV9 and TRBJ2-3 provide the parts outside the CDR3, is DSGVTQTPKHLITATGQRVTLRCSPRSGDLSVYWYQQSLDQGLQFLIQYYNGEERAKGNILERFSAQQFPDLHSELNLSSLELGDSALYFCASSVEERTQYFGPGTRLTVL.

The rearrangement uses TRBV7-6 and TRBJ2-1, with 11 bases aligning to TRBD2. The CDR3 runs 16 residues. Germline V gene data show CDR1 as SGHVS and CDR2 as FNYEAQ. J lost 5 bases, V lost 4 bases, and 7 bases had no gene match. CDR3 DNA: TGTGCCAGCAGCTCCTTAGCGGGAGGGCTCGACAATGAGCAGTTCTTC. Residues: CASSSLAGGLDNEQFF.

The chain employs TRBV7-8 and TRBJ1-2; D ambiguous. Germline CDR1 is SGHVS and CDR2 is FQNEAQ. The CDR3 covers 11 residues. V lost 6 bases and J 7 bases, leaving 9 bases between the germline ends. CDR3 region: CASSTGGGYTF. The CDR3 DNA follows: TGTGCCAGCAGTACGGGTGGTGGCTACACCTTC.

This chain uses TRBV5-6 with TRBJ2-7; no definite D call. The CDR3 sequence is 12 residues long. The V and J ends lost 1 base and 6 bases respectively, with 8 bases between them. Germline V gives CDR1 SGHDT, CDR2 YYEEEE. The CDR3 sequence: CASSLRFAEQYF. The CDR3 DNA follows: TGTGCCAGCAGCTTGCGGTTTGCCGAGCAGTACTTC.

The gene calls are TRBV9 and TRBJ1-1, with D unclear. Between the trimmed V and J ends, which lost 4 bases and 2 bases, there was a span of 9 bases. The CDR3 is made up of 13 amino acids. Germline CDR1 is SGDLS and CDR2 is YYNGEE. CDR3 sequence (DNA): TGTGCCAGCAGCTCCGGTCCAAACACTGAAGCTTTCTTT. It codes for CASSSGPNTEAFF.

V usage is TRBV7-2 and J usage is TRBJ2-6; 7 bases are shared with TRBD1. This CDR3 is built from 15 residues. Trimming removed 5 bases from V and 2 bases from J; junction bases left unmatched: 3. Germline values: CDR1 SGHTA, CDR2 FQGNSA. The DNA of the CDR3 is TGTGCCAGCAGCAAACAGGGGACTGGGGCCAACGTCCTGACTTTC. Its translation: CASSKQGTGANVLTF.

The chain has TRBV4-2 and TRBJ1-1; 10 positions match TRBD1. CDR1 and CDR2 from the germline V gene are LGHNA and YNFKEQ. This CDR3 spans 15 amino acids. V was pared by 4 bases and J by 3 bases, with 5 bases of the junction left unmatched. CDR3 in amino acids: CASSRSGTGDTEAFF. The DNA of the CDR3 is TGTGCCAGCAGCCGTTCCGGGACAGGGGACACTGAAGCTTTCTTT.

This CDR3 is CASSEDINHQPQHF. Here the CDR3 DNA reads TGTGCCAGCAGCGAGGACATTAATCATCAGCCCCAGCATTTT. The J gene is TRBJ1-5, the V gene TRBV13; possibly TRBD1 for D (5 bases). The V gene lost 5 bases and the J gene lost 5 bases, with 13 bases spanning the gap. From germline, CDR1 is PRHDT and CDR2 FYEKMQ (reference sequence). The CDR3 covers 14 residues.

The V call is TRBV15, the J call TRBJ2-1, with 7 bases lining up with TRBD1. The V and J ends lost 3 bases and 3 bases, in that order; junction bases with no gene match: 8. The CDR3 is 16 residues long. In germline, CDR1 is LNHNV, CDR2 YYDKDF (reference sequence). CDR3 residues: CATSSSAGGFYNEQFF. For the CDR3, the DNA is TGTGCCACCAGCAGTTCCGCAGGGGGTTTCTACAATGAGCAGTTCTTC.